A single sample gave rise to the 27 T cell receptor beta chains below, sequenced in a study of CD8 T cells in ankylosing spondylitis. TCRdb re-called the 5' RACE reads with MiXCR, one entry per CDR3 protein. Of tens of thousands of distinct CDR3 sequences listed, less than 20% are singletons. The sequenced material came from blood. Every receptor here comes from a male donor with ankylosing spondylitis or in good health (not recorded which).

This clonotype occurred a few times. CDR3 sequence reads: CASSLETRDYGYTF. In nucleotides, the CDR3 is TGTGCCAGCAGCTTAGAAACCAGGGACTATGGCTACACCTTC. The V call is TRBV7-2, the J call TRBJ1-2, with D tentatively TRBD1 (5 bases). V dropped 1 base and J dropped 3 bases, with 9 bases sitting between them. The CDR3 runs to 14 residues. In germline, CDR1 is SGHTA, CDR2 FQGNSA.

V usage is TRBV9 and J usage is TRBJ2-3, with 7 bases identical to TRBD1. The CDR3 is made up of 12 amino acids. V gave up 4 bases and J gave up 6 bases; unmatched junction bases: 2. Per germline, CDR1 SGDLS and CDR2 YYNGEE. CDR3 coding DNA: TGTGCCAGCAGCCAGGGGGTGGATACGCAGTATTTT. This codes for CASSQGVDTQYF.

This clonotype was observed many times. The V gene is TRBV7-2, the J gene TRBJ2-2; D remains ambiguous. V lost 5 bases, J lost 9 bases, and 16 bases lay in between. CDR3 length equals 14 residues. Germline V CDR1 and CDR2: SGHTA, FQGNSA. For the CDR3, the DNA is TGTGCCAGCAGCAAACGGGTGGCAGAAAGGGAGCTGTTTTTT. It yields the protein CASSKRVAERELFF.

This clonotype showed up just a few times. The chain couples TRBV20-1 to TRBJ2-5; D not resolved. The CDR3 covers 13 residues. CDR1 and CDR2 (germline): DFQATT, SNEGSKA (reference sequence). The DNA of the CDR3 is TGCAGCCCCTTTTCAGGATCCCAAGAGACCCAGTACTTC. Translation: CSPFSGSQETQYF.

This clonotype was seen a handful of times. V and J are TRBV10-3 and TRBJ2-1; 9 bases line up with TRBD2. Germline lookup yields CDR1 ENHRY and CDR2 SYGVKD. Losses at the gene ends were 7 bases for V and 5 bases for J; bases not matched to a gene: 6. The CDR3 runs 14 residues. The CDR3 spells CAITAGGLNNEQFF. The DNA of the CDR3 is TGTGCCATCACGGCGGGGGGGCTGAACAATGAGCAGTTCTTC.

The V gene is TRBV7-9, the J gene TRBJ1-6; D remains ambiguous. This CDR3 has 13 amino acids. In germline, CDR1 is SEHNR, CDR2 FQNEAQ (reference sequence). V lost 5 bases, J lost 7 bases, and 9 bases lay in between. CDR3 sequence (DNA): TGTGCCAGCAGCGTCGGAGGGAATTCACCCCTCCACTTT. Amino acids: CASSVGGNSPLHF. Based on the CDR3 plus reference TRBV7-9 and TRBJ1-6, the full variable domain is DTGVSQNPRHKITKRGQNVTFRCDPISEHNRLYWYRQTLGQGPEFLTYFQNEAQLEKSRLLSDRFSAERPKGSFSTLEIQRTEQGDSAMYLCASSVGGNSPLHFGNGTRLTVT.

This clonotype was observed a handful of times. The chain has TRBV7-2 and TRBJ2-1; possibly TRBD2 for D (5 bases). This CDR3 contains 15 residues. Germline V lookup: CDR1 SGHTA, CDR2 FQGNSA. Trimming removed 2 bases at V and 5 bases at J, with 13 bases between. In DNA form, the CDR3 reads TGTGCCAGCAGCTTAATGACGGCGACTAACAATGAGCAGTTCTTC. It encodes CASSLMTATNNEQFF.

This clonotype was detected a few times. This chain links TRBV29-1 with TRBJ2-1, with D perhaps matching TRBD1 or TRBD2 (6 bases each). The CDR3 runs 12 residues. The V and J ends lost 0 bases and 7 bases respectively, with 7 bases between them. Germline loops: CDR1 SQVTM, CDR2 ANQGSEA. CDR3 coding DNA: TGCAGCGTTGAAGAAGGGGGGAATGAGCAGTTCTTC. Translation: CSVEEGGNEQFF.

The V gene is TRBV20-1, the J gene TRBJ2-1; D is tentatively TRBD1 or TRBD2 (6 bases each). V was cut by 6 bases and J by 9 bases, with 12 bases left in between. CDR1 and CDR2 (germline): DFQATT, SNEGSKA (reference sequence). This CDR3 region has 11 residues. CDR3 DNA sequence: TGCAGTGCCCAAGGGGGGAGTGAGCAGTTCTTC. Translated, it gives CSAQGGSEQFF.

The chain recombines TRBV15 with TRBJ2-1; maybe TRBD1 (5 bases). The CDR3 runs 16 residues. The germline gives CDR1 LNHNV, CDR2 YYDKDF (reference sequence). The V end was cut by 0 bases, the J end by 3 bases, with 12 bases between. The CDR3 protein is CATSREAQASYNEQFF. The CDR3 bases are TGTGCCACCAGCAGAGAGGCACAGGCGAGCTACAATGAGCAGTTCTTC.

The chain employs TRBV5-1 and TRBJ1-1, with 11 nucleotides matching TRBD1. Germline V gene lookup returns CDR1 SGHRS and CDR2 YFSETQ. The CDR3 runs to 16 residues. The trim removed 1 base at V and 5 bases at J, leaving 7 bases unmatched. CDR3 nucleotides: TGCGCCAGCAGCTTGCCGATCGGGACAGGGGGTACTGAAGCTTTCTTT. It encodes CASSLPIGTGGTEAFF.

This clonotype was detected many times. The chain recombines TRBV4-3 with TRBJ2-3; TRBD1 aligns across 9 bases. There are 16 residues in the CDR3. The trim removed 3 bases at V and 3 bases at J, leaving 7 bases unmatched. CDR1 is LGHNA, CDR2 YSLEER, per germline. DNA for the CDR3: TGCGCCAGCAGCCAGAGGACAGGGGATTGGACAGATACGCAGTATTTT. Translating it yields CASSQRTGDWTDTQYF.

This rearrangement joins TRBV27 to TRBJ1-6, with 8 bases matching TRBD1. Germline CDR1 reads MNHEY; CDR2 reads SMNVEV (reference sequence). The V and J ends lost 3 bases and 8 bases, in that order; junction bases with no gene match: 6. The CDR3 length is 15 residues. CDR3 nucleotide sequence: TGTGCCAGCAGTTTCGACGGACAGGGACATTCACCCCTCCACTTT. This translates into CASSFDGQGHSPLHF.

This clonotype was seen many times. The V and J genes are TRBV9 and TRBJ1-2; the match to TRBD1 covers 9 bases. Unmatched junction bases numbered 8, after V lost 0 bases and J lost 8 bases. The CDR3 is 15 residues long. In germline, CDR1 is SGDLS, CDR2 YYNGEE. The CDR3 region has the DNA TGTGCCAGCAGCGTAGCTGAGGGACAGGGTGGAGGCTACACCTTC. Translating gives CASSVAEGQGGGYTF.

The chain is built from TRBV6-2 or TRBV6-3 and TRBJ2-1; 10 nucleotides match TRBD2. Germline assignment: CDR1 MNHEY and CDR2 SVGEGT. V trimming: 2 bases; J trimming: 9 bases; junction bases outside the gene matches: 16. There are 18 residues in the CDR3. The DNA of the CDR3 is TGTGCCAGCAGTTACACGGGCGTCCCAGCGGGGGGGCCGGGTGAGCAGTTCTTC. It translates to CASSYTGVPAGGPGEQFF.

This clonotype has at least ten counts. The chain uses TRBV20-1 and TRBJ2-2; tentatively, D is TRBD1 (5 bases). Trimming pared 1 base from V and 5 bases from J, leaving 17 bases between. Per the germline V gene, CDR1 is DFQATT and CDR2 is SNEGSKA (reference sequence). This CDR3 comprises 16 residues. The CDR3 region has the DNA TGCAGTGCTAGAGTGGAAGGGCAGGGAAGGACCGGGGAGCTGTTTTTT. It codes for CSARVEGQGRTGELFF.

This clonotype was counted at least ten times. J is TRBJ2-1 and V is TRBV3-1; D might be TRBD1 (6 bases). This CDR3 contains 16 residues. Trimming took 4 bases from V and 2 from J, leaving 15 bases between them. CDR1 is LGHDT, CDR2 YNNKEL, per germline (reference sequence). The CDR3 DNA reads as TGTGCCAGCAGCCGCCAGGGGCAGGGGCCCTACAATGAGCAGTTCTTC. This translates into CASSRQGQGPYNEQFF.

V gene TRBV4-1 combines with J gene TRBJ2-6, with a possible D match to TRBD1 (5 bases). This CDR3 has 16 residues. V gave up 0 bases and J gave up 3 bases, with 9 bases separating them. Germline V gene lookup returns CDR1 MGHRA and CDR2 YSYEKL. The CDR3 protein is CASSQDQGSGANVLTF. The CDR3 DNA follows: TGCGCCAGCAGCCAAGATCAGGGAAGTGGGGCCAACGTCCTGACTTTC.

The DNA of the CDR3 is TGCAGTGCTAGAACTTCGACTAGACCGAACACCGGGGAGCTGTTTTTT. Translating gives CSARTSTRPNTGELFF. The chain couples TRBV20-1 to TRBJ2-2; perhaps TRBD2 as D (6 bases). Per germline, CDR1 DFQATT and CDR2 SNEGSKA (reference sequence). The CDR3 is 16 amino acids. Trimming removed 2 bases from V and 0 bases from J, with 13 bases in between.

This sequence joins TRBV7-3 and TRBJ2-1; 7 bases map to TRBD1. CDR1 and CDR2 from the germline V gene are SGHTA and FQGTGA. V shed 6 bases, J shed 5 bases, and the junction held 7 bases outside the gene matches. This CDR3 is built from 14 residues. The DNA of the CDR3 is TGTGCCAGCAGAGACAGGGAGAGCGACAATGAGCAGTTCTTC. Its protein is CASRDRESDNEQFF.

This clonotype was observed a handful of times. The rearrangement joins TRBV5-5 to TRBJ2-7; D is undetermined. This CDR3 has 16 residues. Trimming left V 0 bases short and J 0 bases short, with 13 bases between. Germline V gene sequence: CDR1 SGHKS, CDR2 YYEKEE (reference sequence). CDR3 nucleotide sequence: TGTGCCAGCAGCTTGGCGGCCGCACCAAGCTCCTACGAGCAGTACTTC. This sequence encodes CASSLAAAPSSYEQYF.

For this clonotype: The DNA is omitted, as the CDR3 cannot be located on it reliably, and the CDR3 follows TCRdb's listing. The chain couples TRBV2 to TRBJ2-1. The CDR3 is made up of 13 amino acids, end residues included. Germline V gene lookup returns CDR1 SNHLY and CDR2 FYNNEI. The CDR3 here is CASSVAFGSEQFF.

This clonotype was picked up a small number of times. The J gene is TRBJ2-2, the V gene TRBV5-6, with D perhaps matching TRBD1 or TRBD2 (5 bases each). Trimming cost V 0 bases and J 1 base, with 10 bases left between them. This CDR3 is built from 16 residues. Germline CDR1 reads SGHDT; CDR2 reads YYEEEE. CDR3 coding DNA: TGTGCCAGCAGCTTGGCTCGGGGACGGAACACCGGGGAGCTGTTTTTT. Protein sequence: CASSLARGRNTGELFF.

This sequence joins TRBV7-9 and TRBJ2-1, with D perhaps TRBD2 (6 bases). The CDR3 has 14 residues. V was shortened by 5 bases and J by 8 bases, with 16 bases between the two germline ends. Germline CDR1 is SEHNR and CDR2 is FQNEAQ (reference sequence). The CDR3 reads CASSEADPGDEQFF. CDR3 nucleotide sequence: TGTGCCAGCAGCGAAGCGGACCCGGGGGATGAGCAGTTCTTC.

This clonotype has a count of ten or more. The V gene is TRBV7-2, the J gene TRBJ2-7; the match to TRBD2 covers 10 bases. V shed 0 bases and J 3 bases; nucleotides not matched to a gene: 5. Germline V gene data show CDR1 as SGHTA and CDR2 as FQGNSA. The CDR3 runs to 16 residues. The CDR3 here is CASSLAAGLANYEQYF. The CDR3 DNA sequence: TGTGCCAGCAGCTTAGCAGCGGGACTAGCGAACTACGAGCAGTACTTC.

The chain links TRBV15 to TRBJ2-2; unclear D gene. Trimming pared 5 bases from V and 6 bases from J, leaving 13 bases between. This CDR3 comprises 14 residues. The V gene's germline CDR1 is LNHNV and CDR2 YYDKDF (reference sequence). The CDR3 region has the DNA TGTGCCACCAGCCTGGGGTGGGGTCCCGGGGAGCTGTTTTTT. Its protein product is CATSLGWGPGELFF.

This clonotype was seen at least ten times. V and J are TRBV5-6 and TRBJ1-1; D ambiguous. In germline, CDR1 is SGHDT, CDR2 YYEEEE. Trimming left V 0 bases short and J 5 bases short, with 8 bases between. The CDR3 totals 13 residues. DNA of the CDR3: TGTGCCAGCAGCTTGGGTGTGGGGACTGAAGCTTTCTTT. This sequence encodes CASSLGVGTEAFF.